The next 22 T cell receptor beta chains were all read from a single sample in a study of siplizumab effects on memory and regulatory T cells. Sequencing was performed with immunoSEQ multiplex PCR; in TCRdb, only in-frame clones are kept and a portion is missing. The data contain about 50,000 clones, under 98% of them seen just once; the ten biggest clones take up around 0.6%. The source material was naive CD4+ T cells sorted from blood. These TCRs come from a human donor in good health.

This chain links TRBV7-6 with TRBJ2-3; D remains unclear. Germline values: CDR1 SGHVS, CDR2 FNYEAQ. CDR3 length: 13 amino acids. Trimming took off 3 bases at V and 6 bases at J, with 10 bases between the two ends. The CDR3 reads CASSLNVVDTQYF. In DNA form, the CDR3 reads TGTGCCAGCAGCTTGAACGTAGTTGATACGCAGTATTTT.

The chain carries TRBV6-6 and TRBJ2-7; the match to TRBD2 covers 7 bases. Germline loops: CDR1 MNHNY, CDR2 SVGAGI (reference sequence). The length of the CDR3 is 14 residues. V shed 4 bases and J 9 bases; nucleotides not matched to a gene: 12. CDR3 sequence (DNA): TGTGCCAGCAGTTTTTTAGCGGGCCCTAAGGGGCAGTACTTC. Amino acid sequence: CASSFLAGPKGQYF.

V and J are TRBV25-1 and TRBJ2-1, with TRBD2 as a possible D gene (5 bases). Trimming stripped 1 base from V and 8 bases from J, with 9 bases between. CDR3 length: 13 amino acids. The germline CDR1 and CDR2 sequences are MGHDK and SYGVNS. DNA for the CDR3: TGTGCCAGCAGTGAATGGACTGCCGATGAGCAGTTCTTC. Translated: CASSEWTADEQFF.

The chain is built from TRBV7-2 and TRBJ2-2; the D is unclear. Trimming removed 2 bases at V and 4 bases at J, with 8 bases between. The V gene's germline CDR1 is SGHTA and CDR2 FQGNSA. The CDR3 is made up of 14 amino acids. The CDR3 sequence is CASSLIYSTGELFF. DNA for the CDR3: TGTGCCAGCAGCTTAATCTACAGCACCGGGGAGCTGTTTTTT.

CDR3 bases: TGTGCCAGCAGCATCAGTGCCTACGAGCAGTACTTC. Translating gives CASSISAYEQYF. V is TRBV7-6 and J is TRBJ2-7; D unresolved. The germline V and J ends were trimmed by 5 bases and 2 bases, with 7 bases remaining between them. The germline V gene has CDR1 SGHVS and CDR2 FNYEAQ. The CDR3 is 12 amino acids. The complete variable domain, with remaining parts taken from reference TRBV7-6 and TRBJ2-7, reads GAGVSQSPRYKVTKRGQDVALRCDPISGHVSLYWYRQALGQGPEFLTYFNYEAQQDKSGLPNDRFSAERPEGSISTLTIQRTEQRDSAMYRCASSISAYEQYFGPGTRLTVT.

The CDR3 DNA reads TGTGCCAGCAGCTTAGACAGGGGCGCAGATACGCAGTATTTT. It encodes CASSLDRGADTQYF. The gene calls are TRBV7-2 and TRBJ2-3; 7 positions match TRBD1. The germline V gene encodes CDR1 SGHTA and CDR2 FQGNSA. The V segment lost 1 base and the J segment 4 bases; nucleotides outside the gene matches: 2. The CDR3 covers 14 residues.

The chain is built from TRBV6-5 and TRBJ2-7, with 7 nucleotides matching TRBD1. The CDR3 covers 14 residues. Germline V gene sequence: CDR1 MNHEY, CDR2 SVGAGI. V shed 2 bases and J 3 bases; nucleotides not matched to a gene: 4. CDR3 loop: CASSYRAGGYEQYF. The CDR3 nucleotides read TGTGCCAGCAGTTACAGAGCAGGGGGCTACGAGCAGTACTTC.

The chain uses TRBV7-9 and TRBJ2-1; D might be TRBD1 (6 bases). This CDR3 spans 17 amino acids. CDR1 and CDR2 (germline): SEHNR, FQNEAQ (reference sequence). Trimming stripped 5 bases from V and 5 bases from J, with 22 bases between. The CDR3 loop reads CASSTYAGTRKDNEQFF. The CDR3 nucleotides read TGTGCCAGCAGCACCTATGCCGGGACAAGAAAAGACAATGAGCAGTTCTTC.

This chain joins TRBV19 and TRBJ2-3; D is uncertain. Germline V lookup: CDR1 LNHDA, CDR2 SQIVND (reference sequence). There are 15 residues in the CDR3. The germline V and J ends were trimmed by 4 bases and 5 bases, with 16 bases remaining between them. In DNA form, the CDR3 reads TGTGCCAGTAGTACTTTAGGGCAGTCGGGAGATACGCAGTATTTT. This translates into CASSTLGQSGDTQYF.

This sequence joins TRBV28 and TRBJ1-4; the D gene is possibly TRBD1 (5 bases). With 6 bases removed from V and 6 bases from J, the gap between germline ends came to 17 bases. The CDR3 contains 15 residues. Germline V CDR1 and CDR2: MDHEN, SYDVKM. The CDR3 spells CASSPGGSDHEKLFF. The CDR3 nucleotides read TGTGCCAGCAGCCCGGGGGGGTCTGACCATGAAAAACTGTTTTTT.

The chain couples TRBV7-9 to TRBJ1-2; the D gene is possibly TRBD1 (5 bases). The CDR3 spans 14 residues. Between the trimmed V and J ends, which lost 0 bases and 5 bases, there was a span of 10 bases. The germline V gene has CDR1 SEHNR and CDR2 FQNEAQ (reference sequence). CDR3 sequence (DNA): TGTGCCAGCAGCTTAGCCCGGGGGGGTTATGGCTACACCTTC. The encoded protein is CASSLARGGYGYTF.

This chain links TRBV7-9 with TRBJ1-1; 10 nucleotides align to TRBD1. Germline CDR1 is SEHNR and CDR2 is FQNEAQ (reference sequence). The CDR3 covers 15 residues. After removal of 5 bases from V and 4 bases from J, the junction contained 7 bases not matched to a gene. Here the CDR3 reads CASSMTGGSVTEAFF. CDR3 nucleotides: TGTGCCAGCAGCATGACAGGGGGCTCTGTCACTGAAGCTTTCTTT. Using reference TRBV7-9 and TRBJ1-1 for the parts outside the CDR3, the full variable domain is DTGVSQNPRHKITKRGQNVTFRCDPISEHNRLYWYRQTLGQGPEFLTYFQNEAQLEKSRLLSDRFSAERPKGSFSTLEIQRTEQGDSAMYLCASSMTGGSVTEAFFGQGTRLTVV.

V usage is TRBV6-1 and J usage is TRBJ1-1, with 11 bases aligning to TRBD1. V lost 4 bases, J lost 7 bases, and 5 bases stayed unmatched. Germline lookup yields CDR1 MNHNS and CDR2 SASEGT. The CDR3 sequence is 14 residues long. As DNA, the CDR3 is TGTGCCAGCAGTGTAGGGGACAGGGGGTTTGAAGCTTTCTTT. It yields the protein CASSVGDRGFEAFF.

This chain joins TRBV7-2 and TRBJ2-1, with 13 bases lining up with TRBD2. CDR1 and CDR2 from the germline V gene are SGHTA and FQGNSA. Trimming removed 4 bases from V and 9 bases from J; junction bases left unmatched: 15. This CDR3 contains 18 residues. The DNA of the CDR3 is TGTGCCAGCAGCTCCTGGGGGACTAGCGGGAAGGGCTTTCGTGAGCAGTTCTTC. Its translation: CASSSWGTSGKGFREQFF. The variable domain in full, with the rest retrieved from reference TRBV7-2 and TRBJ2-1, is GAGVSQSPSNKVTEKGKDVELRCDPISGHTALYWYRQSLGQGLEFLIYFQGNSAPDKSGLPSDRFSAERTGGSVSTLTIQRTQQEDSAVYLCASSSWGTSGKGFREQFFGPGTRLTVL.

CDR3 loop: CASSYSDRRHYGYTF. In nucleotides, the CDR3 is TGTGCCAGCAGTTATTCGGACAGGCGTCACTATGGCTACACCTTC. The rearrangement links TRBV6-6 to TRBJ1-2; 7 nucleotides align to TRBD1. V lost 3 bases, J lost 3 bases, and 7 bases stayed unmatched. The CDR3 spans 15 residues. Germline V gives CDR1 MNHNY, CDR2 SVGAGI (reference sequence).

This CDR3 is CASSSQGRADNEQFF. In DNA, the CDR3 is TGCGCCAGCAGCTCACAGGGGAGGGCGGATAACGAGCAGTTCTTC. This rearrangement joins TRBV5-1 to TRBJ2-1; D may match TRBD1 or TRBD2 (7 bases each). The CDR3 consists of 15 residues. Germline lookup yields CDR1 SGHRS and CDR2 YFSETQ. V was shortened by 3 bases and J by 10 bases, with 20 bases between the two germline ends.

This chain joins TRBV7-3 and TRBJ2-3, with D perhaps matching TRBD1 or TRBD2 (5 bases each). The CDR3 runs to 15 residues. With 4 bases removed from V and 0 bases from J, the gap between germline ends came to 11 bases. Germline CDR1 and CDR2: SGHTA and FQGTGA. The chain's CDR3 is CASSSGTTSTDTQYF. The CDR3, as DNA: TGTGCCAGCAGCTCCGGGACCACTAGCACAGATACGCAGTATTTT.

This chain joins TRBV6-5 and TRBJ1-1; possibly TRBD1 for D (5 bases). The germline V gene encodes CDR1 MNHEY and CDR2 SVGAGI. With 0 bases removed from V and 6 bases from J, the gap between germline ends came to 8 bases. CDR3 length: 13 amino acids. The CDR3 reads CASSYSPGSEAFF. CDR3 DNA: TGTGCCAGCAGTTACTCTCCAGGGTCTGAAGCTTTCTTT.

The rearrangement joins TRBV29-1 to TRBJ2-7; D uncertain. Germline V gene sequence: CDR1 SQVTM, CDR2 ANQGSEA. The CDR3 is 11 amino acids. V lost 4 bases and J 2 bases, leaving 6 bases between the germline ends. The CDR3 loop reads CSVAGTYEQYF. The DNA of the CDR3 is TGCAGCGTTGCGGGCACCTACGAGCAGTACTTC.

V gene TRBV4-2 combines with J gene TRBJ2-1; TRBD2 aligns across 11 bases. The CDR3 length is 17 residues. The trim removed 1 base at V and 6 bases at J, leaving 8 bases unmatched. Germline assignment: CDR1 LGHNA and CDR2 YNFKEQ. CDR3 in amino acids: CASSQAGTSGGPNEQFF. CDR3 DNA sequence: TGTGCCAGCAGCCAAGCCGGGACTAGCGGAGGACCCAATGAGCAGTTCTTC.

This chain connects TRBV29-1 to TRBJ2-3; 10 nucleotides line up with TRBD1. Trimming removed 7 bases from V and 0 bases from J; junction bases left unmatched: 4. This CDR3 region has 14 residues. CDR1 and CDR2 (germline): SQVTM, ANQGSEA. The CDR3: CSDRTGGSTDTQYF. In DNA form, the CDR3 reads TGCAGCGACAGGACAGGGGGTAGCACAGATACGCAGTATTTT.

The rearrangement joins TRBV6-5 to TRBJ1-4, with 7 bases aligning to TRBD1. Trimming took 4 bases from V and 5 from J; bases not matched to a gene: 7. CDR1 MNHEY and CDR2 SVGAGI come from the germline V gene. The CDR3 has 15 residues. CDR3 DNA sequence: TGTGCCAGCAGTTGGCGGGACAGTCTAAATGAAAAACTGTTTTTT. Translating it yields CASSWRDSLNEKLFF.